This T cell receptor (beta chain) was documented in a study of blood T cell repertoires in COVID-19 (dated by TCRdb to 2018 to 2021). Turning to the overall study: Collaborator samples came from the United States, Italy and Spain and covered acute and convalescent phases of COVID-19. The material from the prospective study consisted of cDNA or gDNA derived from T cells, B-cell-depleted T cells, or PBMCs. Deeply sampled blood TCRbeta repertoires from subjects exposed to, actively infected with, or recovered from COVID-19 were included in the dataset. A freely available public database, intended as a resource for researchers studying the immune response to SARS-CoV-2, is where the repertoires were released. Samples came from the ongoing ImmuneRACE study (first 160 participants) plus 1,254 subjects from 6 global collaborators. The sample metadata nearly always contained a de-identified subject ID, COVID-19 status, age in years and sex. Where HLA class I and class II types were available, the types were taken from metadata supplied by the sample provider, not from assay-based typing.

Paper-wide results and their limitations: How much clinical and demographic metadata was included differed by source and by participant, and the metadata was provided uncurated.

Including cysteine and valine, the CDR3 has 14 amino acids. Just CDR3 DNA is preserved here, 42 bases in frame from base 1. CDR1 and CDR2, looked up from the germline V gene, are SGHAT and FQNNGV. A second Seattle source provided samples from volunteer blood donors who had recovered from COVID-19. Each collaborating institution followed its own protocols to collect whole blood in K2EDTA tubes. For TCRbeta analysis, collaborators shipped samples in one of three forms: frozen whole blood, isolated PBMCs, or DNA extracted from either of those sample types. As regards this clone: Its antigen has not been determined. No base-level quality is on record; no much larger clone is a single base apart.

TCRbeta CDR3 regions were amplified from genomic DNA using the immunoSEQ Assay, a bias-controlled multiplex PCR. From the authors' description of their analysis: The number of nucleated cells in each sample was estimated from the amplification of reference gene primers within the assay. To quantify the absolute abundance of each unique TCRbeta CDR3 rearrangement, sequence reads were collapsed and filtered. For each sample, productive Simpson clonality was calculated as the square root of Simpson's diversity index over productive rearrangements. TCRdb obtained this table from immuneACCESS and retained in-frame rearrangements with V and J assigned. These tables miss some clones; where compared with another copy, unresolved V genes account for less than half of the shortfall, and the remainder is unexplained. Clone size and V and J calls were adopted from that table, with D and trimming inferred from the DNA. Present in this sample are 110,000 or so clones, less than 90% of which were seen just once. The ten top clones hold roughly 7.9% of the sample.

The sequence was obtained from a man in his 70s who had recovered from COVID-19. Sequencing was performed on peripheral blood. In this chain, TRBV11-2 is recombined with TRBJ2-7, and TRBD2 matches 7 of the central bases. The CDR3 protein is CASSSPGGLGWKWV. The DNA sequence follows: TGTGCCAGCAGCTCCCCGGGGGGACTGGGGTGGAAGTGGGTC.